This TCR beta chain was obtained from a study of T cell responses to AZD1222 COVID-19 vaccine. Points on this clone: Its antigen is undetermined.

General observations from the study: Only six AZD1222 recipients tested seropositive at baseline. It was only after the peak T cell response that any repertoires were sampled. Females made up more of the donors, who were largely white British, and clonal diversity may have come out too low. As reported, nearly half of all spike-specific TCRs target variant regions that are unmutated.

The repertoire was sequenced with immunoSEQ multiplex PCR; TCRdb's copy has only in-frame clones and lacks some. The data contain 200,000 or so clones, around 86% of them singletons. The CDR3 extends over 15 amino acids. The trim removed 1 base at V and 8 bases at J, leaving 6 bases unmatched. Looked up from germline, CDR1 is LGHNA and CDR2 is YSLEER. Here the sequenced sample was peripheral blood, taken on day 0 of MenACWY control vaccination. The V call is TRBV4-3, the J call TRBJ1-4; the match to TRBD1 covers 8 bases. This TCR was recovered from an adult in good health. In nucleotides, the CDR3 is TGCGCCAGCAGCCAAGTGGGACAGGCGGGGGAAAAACTGTTTTTT. Encoded protein: CASSQVGQAGEKLFF.